The 9 T cell receptor beta chains listed next were all sequenced from one sample in a study of early stage breast cancer tumors. TCRdb keeps only in-frame clones here, not all; method: immunoSEQ multiplex PCR. The data hold just over 50,000 clones, with about 77% observed a single time. The specimen was blood. These TCRs come from a person aged 40-50 years with breast cancer.

V usage is TRBV6-1 and J usage is TRBJ2-4, with D hard to call. The V end was cut by 6 bases, the J end by 5 bases, with 17 bases between. The length of the CDR3 is 15 residues. Germline V CDR1 and CDR2: MNHNS, SASEGT. This CDR3 is CASRTDGRSENIQYF. In nucleotides, the CDR3 is TGTGCCAGCAGGACTGACGGTCGAAGTGAAAACATTCAGTACTTC.

Only a few counts were recorded for this clone. The chain has TRBV4-1 and TRBJ1-2; TRBD1 is a possible D gene (6 bases). Germline CDR1 and CDR2: MGHRA and YSYEKL. This CDR3 is 15 amino acids long. The V and J ends lost 0 bases and 8 bases respectively, with 16 bases between them. The CDR3 loop is CASSQDYRDFSGYTF. CDR3 nucleotides: TGCGCCAGCAGCCAAGATTACAGGGACTTCAGCGGCTACACCTTC.

V and J are TRBV15 and TRBJ1-4; possible D gene TRBD1, 6 bases. The CDR3 contains 16 residues. Germline CDR1 and CDR2: LNHNV and YYDKDF (reference sequence). The V and J ends lost 3 bases and 8 bases respectively, with 19 bases between them. The CDR3: CATSSHGGGLLEKLFF. CDR3 DNA sequence: TGTGCCACCAGCAGCCACGGAGGGGGGCTTTTGGAAAAACTGTTTTTT.

V gene TRBV30 combines with J gene TRBJ2-7; D gene unclear. Looked up from germline, CDR1 is GTSNPN and CDR2 is SVGIG (reference sequence). Trimming cost V 3 bases and J 2 bases, with 14 bases left between them. The length of the CDR3 is 14 residues. The CDR3 region is CAWSAPASTYEQYF. In nucleotides, the CDR3 is TGTGCCTGGAGCGCACCGGCCAGTACCTACGAGCAGTACTTC.

This chain connects TRBV11-2 to TRBJ2-5, with 11 bases fitting TRBD2. The CDR3 contains 16 residues. Germline V lookup: CDR1 SGHAT, CDR2 FQNNGV. Unmatched junction bases numbered 9, after V lost 5 bases and J lost 4 bases. The CDR3 protein is CASSLNSGRAGETQYF. Written as DNA, the CDR3 is TGTGCCAGCAGCCTTAATAGCGGGAGGGCGGGAGAGACCCAGTACTTC. Complete variable domain (other parts from reference TRBV11-2 and TRBJ2-5): EAGVAQSPRYKIIEKRQSVAFWCNPISGHATLYWYQQILGQGPKLLIQFQNNGVVDDSQLPKDRFSAERLKGVDSTLKIQPAKLEDSAVYLCASSLNSGRAGETQYFGPGTRLLVL.

The V call is TRBV10-3, the J call TRBJ2-1; either TRBD1 or TRBD2 may fit D (6 bases each). Looked up from germline, CDR1 is ENHRY and CDR2 is SYGVKD. Trimming removed 4 bases at V and 0 bases at J, with 10 bases between. The CDR3 is made up of 15 amino acids. The CDR3 region is CAISGRGDSYNEQFF. The CDR3 DNA is TGTGCCATCAGTGGTAGGGGGGACTCCTACAATGAGCAGTTCTTC.

The chain recombines TRBV13 with TRBJ1-2, with TRBD1 identical over 11 bases. Germline V gene sequence: CDR1 PRHDT, CDR2 FYEKMQ (reference sequence). The CDR3 is 18 amino acids. The trim removed 5 bases at V and 8 bases at J, leaving 19 bases unmatched. The CDR3 nucleotides read TGTGCCAGCAGCCTCAACCGGGACAGGGGGTTATATGTCGGCGGCTACACCTTC. Encoded protein: CASSLNRDRGLYVGGYTF.

The chain is built from TRBV7-8 and TRBJ1-1; a weak D match, TRBD1 (6 bases). Trimming stripped 4 bases from V and 11 bases from J, with 20 bases between. Germline V gives CDR1 SGHVS, CDR2 FQNEAQ. The CDR3 has 14 amino acids. CDR3 in amino acids: CASSYTQAGAWAFF. As DNA, the CDR3 is TGTGCCAGCAGCTACACCCAAGCAGGGGCGTGGGCTTTCTTT.

The V gene is TRBV29-1, the J gene TRBJ2-3, with 8 bases matching TRBD1. J was trimmed by 7 bases and V by 3 bases; bases with no gene match: 18. Germline CDR1 SQVTM, CDR2 ANQGSEA. CDR3 length: 17 amino acids. The CDR3 is CSVDGPGGRLGVNTQYF. The CDR3, as DNA: TGCAGCGTTGACGGGCCAGGGGGCCGTCTAGGGGTAAATACGCAGTATTTT.